This T cell receptor (beta chain) was sequenced in a study of blood T cell repertoires in COVID-19. On the study more broadly: Spain, Italy and the United States supplied samples that represented acute and convalescent COVID-19. T cells, B-cell-depleted T cells, or PBMCs provided the cDNA or gDNA that served as material.

Source study methods: Nucleated cell number was recorded as an estimate derived from reference gene primer amplification. Sequencing was performed with immunoSEQ multiplex PCR; in TCRdb, only in-frame clones are kept and a portion is missing. V, J and clone size reflect that table, while D and trimming were determined from the DNA. The table records roughly 100,000 clones, over 70% of them present only once. Trimming removed 6 bases at V and 2 bases at J, with 14 bases between. Germline V gene data show CDR1 as WSHSY and CDR2 as SAAADI. The CDR3 covers 15 residues. The sample comprised peripheral blood. The sequence was collected from a human donor with acute or convalescent COVID-19. The donor label of this sample is uncertain. The gene calls are TRBV10-2 and TRBJ1-5, with a possible D match to TRBD1 (6 bases). In DNA, the CDR3 is TGCGCCAGCAGAGGGGAGGGGGGAGGCAATCAGCCCCAGCATTTT. Its protein is CASRGEGGGNQPQHF.